Following are 8 T cell receptor beta chains from one sample sequenced in a study of T cells in Graves' hyperthyroidism and ophthalmopathy. The CDR3 regions of TCR beta were amplified from RNA transcripts. TCR CDR3 underwent first-round RT-PCR with the HTBI primer set. TCRdb re-analysed the multiplex PCR reads in MiXCR, keeping a single row per CDR3 protein. The sample lists about 560,000 distinct CDR3 sequences, around 15% occurring once. Material: blood. The source of these receptors is a woman aged 40 to 50 with Graves' hyperthyroidism.

The rearrangement uses TRBV10-3 and TRBJ1-4; TRBD1 is a possible D gene (5 bases). Germline values: CDR1 ENHRY, CDR2 SYGVKD. Trimming took 6 bases from V and 0 from J, leaving 14 bases between them. This CDR3 contains 16 residues. CDR3 in amino acids: CAISVGTDSTNEKLFF. In DNA form, the CDR3 reads TGTGCCATCAGCGTCGGGACCGACTCAACTAATGAAAAACTGTTTTTT.

The sample holds many counts of this clonotype. The CDR3 loop is CATSRGAGLSTDTQYF. In nucleotides, the CDR3 is TGTGCCACCAGCAGGGGGGCCGGGTTAAGCACAGATACGCAGTATTTT. The chain has TRBV15 and TRBJ2-3; tentatively, D is TRBD1 (6 bases). The V gene lost 3 bases and the J gene lost 0 bases, with 13 bases spanning the gap. The CDR3 runs 16 residues. Germline lookup yields CDR1 LNHNV and CDR2 YYDKDF (reference sequence).

This clonotype was seen repeatedly, ten times or more. The gene calls are TRBV20-1 and TRBJ1-2, with 8 bases aligning to TRBD1. V shed 2 bases and J 8 bases; nucleotides not matched to a gene: 7. CDR1 and CDR2 (germline): DFQATT, SNEGSKA (reference sequence). CDR3 length equals 13 residues. Here the CDR3 reads CSARPQGAEGYTF. CDR3 DNA: TGCAGTGCTAGACCCCAGGGGGCTGAGGGCTACACCTTC.

The chain recombines TRBV14 with TRBJ2-3; D is undetermined. This CDR3 is 15 amino acids long. Germline assignment: CDR1 SGHDN and CDR2 FVKESK. Trimming left V 0 bases short and J 1 base short, with 8 bases between. The CDR3 DNA reads as TGTGCCAGCAGCCAAGATAGCCTTGGCACAGATACGCAGTATTTT. Protein sequence: CASSQDSLGTDTQYF.

This clonotype was observed at least ten times. The chain is built from TRBV2 and TRBJ2-4, with D perhaps matching TRBD2 (6 bases). Trimming took off 2 bases at V and 0 bases at J, with 11 bases between the two ends. This CDR3 spans 16 amino acids. CDR1 and CDR2 (germline): SNHLY, FYNNEI. The CDR3 reads CASSEPTRPAKNIQYF. The CDR3 coding sequence is TGTGCCAGCAGTGAACCGACTAGGCCAGCCAAAAACATTCAGTACTTC.

This clonotype was picked up a small number of times. The chain carries TRBV10-3 and TRBJ2-7; TRBD2 agrees at 10 bases. V shed 10 bases, J shed 6 bases, and the junction held 12 bases outside the gene matches. The CDR3 runs to 14 residues. Germline CDR1 reads ENHRY; CDR2 reads SYGVKD. The CDR3 reads CATSSASGSVEQYF. The CDR3 bases are TGTGCCACGTCAAGCGCTAGCGGGAGTGTCGAGCAGTACTTC.

The chain uses TRBV4-1 and TRBJ1-1; possibly TRBD1 for D (6 bases). Germline V gene sequence: CDR1 MGHRA, CDR2 YSYEKL. The CDR3 consists of 15 residues. The V gene lost 0 bases and the J gene lost 3 bases, with 11 bases spanning the gap. CDR3 residues: CASSQDPGADTEAFF. In nucleotides, the CDR3 is TGCGCCAGCAGCCAAGATCCGGGGGCGGACACTGAAGCTTTCTTT.

This clonotype was counted ten times or more. Written as DNA, the CDR3 is TGTGCCAGCAGCTCACTAGCGGGAGGACGAGATACGCAGTATTTT. Amino acid sequence: CASSSLAGGRDTQYF. The chain has TRBV7-9 and TRBJ2-3; 12 nucleotides line up with TRBD2. The V gene end was trimmed by 4 bases and the J gene end by 5 bases; junction bases not matched to a gene: 4. CDR3 length: 15 residues. Germline-derived CDR1 and CDR2 are SEHNR and FQNEAQ (reference sequence).